This is a list of T cell receptor beta chains from one sample in a study of CXCR3-negative and CXCR3-positive naive CD8 T cells. Reprocessing the 5' RACE reads, TCRdb reports a single entry for every CDR3 protein and omits DNA. Recorded for this sample: roughly 120,000 distinct CDR3 sequences. Sequences were obtained from naive CXCR3+ CD8+ T cells from blood. The receptors shown here come from a human donor in good health. Some clones in this sample may be carry-over from other donors' samples. The CDR3 runs from the conserved cysteine through the conserved F or W.

V gene	J gene	CDR3 protein
TRBV29-1	TRBJ1-1	CSGVTANTEAFF
TRBV7-9	TRBJ1-1	CASSSTRLDRGFEAFF
TRBV5-5	TRBJ2-3	CASSTPTGNTDTQYF
TRBV10-1	TRBJ2-5	CASSEDTGVQETQYF
TRBV7-2	TRBJ2-1	CASSLSTATGYYNEQFF
TRBV30	TRBJ2-5	CAHGRGFGGEATQYF
TRBV14	TRBJ2-1	CASSQFRTGDNEQFF
TRBV21-1	TRBJ1-1	CASSKGGARTGGGTEALF
TRBV7-9	TRBJ2-7	CASSSRDGGIYEQYF
TRBV19	TRBJ2-1	CASSIGGRTPYNEQFF
TRBV20-1	TRBJ2-7	CSARRREGRLYEQYF
TRBV29-1	TRBJ2-2	CSVTGHNTGELFF
TRBV11-2	TRBJ2-1	CASSDSGTSNEQFF
TRBV21-1	TRBJ1-5	CASSKGGWGNQPQHF
TRBV30	TRBJ1-1	CARTGTGVGGNTEAFF
TRBV7-2	TRBJ2-7	CASSSPGQLYEQYF
TRBV29-1	TRBJ2-3	CSVEWASGTDTQYF
TRBV29-1	TRBJ2-1	CSVEDGSHNEQFF
TRBV11-3	TRBJ1-1	CASSLVDDTEAFF
TRBV7-9	TRBJ1-2	CASSFPPPTDYGYTF
TRBV12-3/TRBV12-4	TRBJ2-1	CASSTKRDPRVYEQFF
TRBV5-1	TRBJ2-1	CASSGAGTGSYEQFF
TRBV5-1	TRBJ1-2	CASSLDVAGYTF
TRBV7-9	TRBJ2-7	CASSLEDRAPEQYF
TRBV6-5	TRBJ1-1	CASSPQGTNTEAFF
TRBV5-6	TRBJ2-5	CASSLLLAGETQYF
TRBV6-1	TRBJ1-1	CASSETTPTEAFF
TRBV6-6	TRBJ1-4	CASLLGATNEKLFF
TRBV5-1	TRBJ2-2	CASSFGLAGEGNTGELFF
TRBV12-3/TRBV12-4	TRBJ2-3	CASSTSSASTDTQYF
TRBV7-8	TRBJ2-3	CASTHLDSPTPTDTQYF
TRBV21-1	TRBJ1-1	CASSKIWDDTEAFF
TRBV15	TRBJ1-1	CATSSSPRGRVETEAFF
TRBV4-3	TRBJ1-2	CASSQDRGNGYTF
TRBV4-1	TRBJ2-1	CASSQGLSGGYGEQFF
TRBV6-2/TRBV6-3	TRBJ1-5	CASSYSPGAGQPQHF
TRBV20-1	TRBJ2-4	CSARGTGESPKNIQYF
TRBV14	TRBJ2-5	CASSPSGTSGYLQETQYF
TRBV5-6	TRBJ2-1	CASSLVAGGMDEQFF
TRBV4-1	TRBJ1-4	CASSHPEGQANEKLFF
TRBV28	TRBJ2-1	CASSSSSTGNNEQFF
TRBV20-1	TRBJ2-7	CSAKLGLAGSYEQYF
TRBV27	TRBJ1-1	CASSRQAMNTEAFF
TRBV10-3	TRBJ2-1	CAIRGAGGPGNEQFF
TRBV7-2	TRBJ2-7	CASSLYRTEEQYF
TRBV10-1	TRBJ1-2	CASSESGDRGHPELDYTF
TRBV9	TRBJ2-7	CASSVAGGLSYEQYF
TRBV7-9	TRBJ2-7	CASSLALGQSSYEQYF
TRBV19	TRBJ2-7	CASSTLWGLKDYEQYF
TRBV5-7	TRBJ2-3	CASSEETATDTQYF
TRBV12-5	TRBJ1-2	CASGPLTGNYTF